The clone carrying this T cell receptor beta chain was found a few times. These data come from a study of blood T cell repertoires in COVID-19. As for the study in general: There were acute and convalescent COVID-19 samples, and they came from the United States, Italy and Spain. PBMCs, B-cell-depleted T cells, or T cells provided the cDNA or gDNA that made up the material.

CDR3 length: 14 amino acids. Germline lookup yields CDR1 LGHNA and CDR2 YNFKEQ. Trimming removed 0 bases at V and 3 bases at J, with 8 bases between. Original processing methods: Estimates of nucleated cell counts were drawn from the amplification of reference gene primers. Using immunoSEQ multiplex PCR, the repertoire was profiled, and TCRdb retains in-frame clones only, with some absent. Clone size and the V and J calls come from that table; the DNA yielded D and trimming. In the table there are under 130,000 clones, less than 85% of which are singletons. The sample taken for sequencing was peripheral blood. The sequence was collected from a man between 65 and 80 years old with active or convalescent COVID-19. This chain connects TRBV4-2 to TRBJ2-5; D not certain. This chain's CDR3 is CASSQEFAEETQYF. The CDR3 DNA reads as TGTGCCAGCAGCCAAGAGTTTGCGGAAGAGACCCAGTACTTC.